Listed here are 10 T cell receptor beta chains from one sample, sequenced in a study of long-term antiretroviral therapy in people with HIV. Run at survey level, the immunoSEQ assay was version v3.0. TCRdb keeps only in-frame clones here, not all; method: immunoSEQ multiplex PCR. This sample has more than 15,000 clones, with about 86% found just once. Sequences were derived from unsorted PBMCs, sampled more than 2.2 years before starting antiretroviral therapy. The receptor set was obtained from a woman aged 25 to 39 with HIV.

This clone was picked up one time. This sequence joins TRBV30 and TRBJ2-1; D gene ambiguous. The germline CDR1 and CDR2 sequences are GTSNPN and SVGIG (reference sequence). V shed 3 bases and J shed 0 bases, with 12 bases lying between them. The CDR3 consists of 15 residues. The CDR3 region has the DNA TGTGCCTGGAGGAGTAGGGCGAGCTCCTACAATGAGCAGTTCTTC. Translated: CAWRSRASSYNEQFF.

V and J are TRBV19 and TRBJ2-7, with D perhaps matching TRBD2 (6 bases). The germline V and J ends were trimmed by 7 bases and 3 bases, with 16 bases remaining between them. Germline V gene data show CDR1 as LNHDA and CDR2 as SQIVND (reference sequence). This CDR3 is 14 amino acids long. The CDR3 region has the DNA TGTGCCAGTAACCCCCGGGCCGGGGGCTACGAGCAGTACTTC. Residues: CASNPRAGGYEQYF. Combining the CDR3 with reference TRBV19 and TRBJ2-7 gives the whole variable domain DGGITQSPKYLFRKEGQNVTLSCEQNLNHDAMYWYRQDPGQGLRLIYYSQIVNDFQKGDIAEGYSVSREKKESFPLTVTSAQKNPTAFYLCASNPRAGGYEQYFGPGTRLTVT.

The chain combines TRBV30 with TRBJ1-4, with D tentatively TRBD1 (5 bases). The CDR3 has 13 residues. The germline CDR1 and CDR2 sequences are GTSNPN and SVGIG (reference sequence). Trimming pared 7 bases from V and 4 bases from J, leaving 13 bases between. The CDR3 sequence is CALGRTFNEKLFF. DNA of the CDR3: TGTGCCTTGGGACGGACCTTTAATGAAAAACTGTTTTTT.

The V gene is TRBV2, the J gene TRBJ1-5; no definite D call. CDR1 and CDR2 from the germline V gene are SNHLY and FYNNEI. There are 15 residues in the CDR3. V dropped 7 bases and J dropped 0 bases, with 13 bases sitting between them. In DNA, the CDR3 is TGTGCCAGCACCCAAACCGGGTTTAGCAATCAGCCCCAGCATTTT. It codes for CASTQTGFSNQPQHF.

The rearrangement joins TRBV5-3 to TRBJ2-4; D is possibly TRBD1 (6 bases). TRBV5-3 has ORF status, its function being uncertain. The CDR3 contains 15 residues. The V and J ends lost 0 bases and 1 base respectively, with 8 bases between them. The chain's CDR3 is CARSLAGAAKNIQYF. In nucleotides, the CDR3 is TGTGCCAGAAGCTTGGCAGGGGCGGCCAAAAACATTCAGTACTTC.

The chain links TRBV19 to TRBJ1-2, with a weak D call TRBD1 (5 bases). The V gene lost 5 bases and the J gene lost 5 bases, with 15 bases spanning the gap. The CDR3 loop spans 14 amino acids. Per germline, CDR1 LNHDA and CDR2 SQIVND (reference sequence). CDR3 DNA: TGTGCCAGTAGTGCGGACAAGAAAACGTATGGCTACACCTTC. Translating it yields CASSADKKTYGYTF.

This chain uses TRBV2 with TRBJ1-2; weak D call: TRBD1 (6 bases). Germline lookup yields CDR1 SNHLY and CDR2 FYNNEI. V lost 2 bases, J lost 8 bases, and 12 bases lay in between. The CDR3 consists of 13 residues. DNA for the CDR3: TGTGCCAGCAGTGAATTGGCAGGGGTAGGCTACACCTTC. It is translated as CASSELAGVGYTF.

This chain links TRBV2 with TRBJ1-1, with 10 bases identical to TRBD1. The length of the CDR3 is 15 residues. The germline V gene encodes CDR1 SNHLY and CDR2 FYNNEI. Trimming cost V 3 bases and J 2 bases; bases outside gene matches: 3. In DNA form, the CDR3 reads TGTGCCAGCAGTGAGGACAGGGGGTTTAACACTGAAGCTTTCTTT. Protein sequence: CASSEDRGFNTEAFF.

The chain couples TRBV5-1 to TRBJ2-2; possible D gene TRBD1, 6 bases. CDR3 size: 15 residues. V lost 0 bases, J lost 5 bases, and 11 bases lay in between. Germline CDR1 reads SGHRS; CDR2 reads YFSETQ. CDR3 sequence (DNA): TGCGCCAGCAGCTTGGACGGGACACCGACCGGGGAGCTGTTTTTT. The encoded protein is CASSLDGTPTGELFF.

The rearrangement links TRBV7-6 to TRBJ2-5; no reliable D call. The length of the CDR3 is 16 residues. V lost 5 bases to trimming and J lost 4 bases, with 20 bases between them. Germline CDR1 SGHVS, CDR2 FNYEAQ. DNA of the CDR3: TGTGCCAGCAGCCCCTCCCCTGTGGCCAACCTAGAGACCCAGTACTTC. Amino acid sequence: CASSPSPVANLETQYF.